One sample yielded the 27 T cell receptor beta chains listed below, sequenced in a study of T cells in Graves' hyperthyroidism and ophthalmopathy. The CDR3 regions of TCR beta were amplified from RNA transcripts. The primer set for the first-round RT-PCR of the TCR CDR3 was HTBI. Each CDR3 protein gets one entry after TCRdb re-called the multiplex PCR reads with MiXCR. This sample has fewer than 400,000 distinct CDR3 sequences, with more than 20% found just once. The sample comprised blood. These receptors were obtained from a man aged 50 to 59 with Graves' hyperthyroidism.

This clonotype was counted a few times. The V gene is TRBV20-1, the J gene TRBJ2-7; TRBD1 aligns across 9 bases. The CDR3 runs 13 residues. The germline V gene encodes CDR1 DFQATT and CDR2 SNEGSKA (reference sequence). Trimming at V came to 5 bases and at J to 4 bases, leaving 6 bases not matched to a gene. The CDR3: CSAGTGRGYEQYF. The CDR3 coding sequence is TGCAGTGCTGGGACAGGGAGGGGATACGAGCAGTACTTC.

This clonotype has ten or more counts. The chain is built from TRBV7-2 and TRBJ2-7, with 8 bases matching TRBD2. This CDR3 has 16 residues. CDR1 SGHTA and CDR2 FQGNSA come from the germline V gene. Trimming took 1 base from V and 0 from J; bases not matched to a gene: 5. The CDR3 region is CASSLGLAGSSYEQYF. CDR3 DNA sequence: TGTGCCAGCAGCTTAGGGCTAGCGGGTTCCTCCTACGAGCAGTACTTC.

As DNA, the CDR3 is TGTGCCAGCAGCTCCGGACTAGCGGGGTACACCGGGGAGCTGTTTTTT. Translating it yields CASSSGLAGYTGELFF. The chain combines TRBV7-9 with TRBJ2-2; 12 bases are a match to TRBD2. This CDR3 region has 16 residues. V trimming: 4 bases; J trimming: 3 bases; junction bases outside the gene matches: 3. The germline gives CDR1 SEHNR, CDR2 FQNEAQ (reference sequence).

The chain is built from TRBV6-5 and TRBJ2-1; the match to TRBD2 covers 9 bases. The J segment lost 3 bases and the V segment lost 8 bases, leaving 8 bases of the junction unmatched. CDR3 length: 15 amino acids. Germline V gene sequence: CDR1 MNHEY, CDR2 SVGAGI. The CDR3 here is CASVYGLASYNEQFF. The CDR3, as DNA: TGTGCCAGCGTATACGGACTAGCGAGCTACAATGAGCAGTTCTTC.

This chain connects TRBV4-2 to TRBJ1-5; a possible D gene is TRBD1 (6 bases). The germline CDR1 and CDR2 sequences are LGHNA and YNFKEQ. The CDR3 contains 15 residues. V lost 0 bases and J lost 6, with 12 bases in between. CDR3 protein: CASSQEPGGGQPQHF. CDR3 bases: TGTGCCAGCAGCCAAGAACCAGGAGGGGGTCAGCCCCAGCATTTT.

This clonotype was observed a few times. The CDR3 protein is CASSLIPPRQGLDTEAFF. CDR3 in DNA: TGTGCCAGCAGTTTAATACCGCCTCGACAGGGTTTGGACACTGAAGCTTTCTTT. V and J are TRBV12-3 or TRBV12-4 and TRBJ1-1, with 7 bases identical to TRBD1. CDR3 size: 18 residues. V shed 2 bases, J shed 3 bases, and the junction held 15 bases outside the gene matches.

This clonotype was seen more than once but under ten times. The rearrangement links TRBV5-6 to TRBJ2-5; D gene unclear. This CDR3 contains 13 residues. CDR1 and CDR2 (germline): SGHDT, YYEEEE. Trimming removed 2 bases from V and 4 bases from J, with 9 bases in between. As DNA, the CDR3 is TGTGCCAGCAGCTTTGGCGGCATAGAGACCCAGTACTTC. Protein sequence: CASSFGGIETQYF.

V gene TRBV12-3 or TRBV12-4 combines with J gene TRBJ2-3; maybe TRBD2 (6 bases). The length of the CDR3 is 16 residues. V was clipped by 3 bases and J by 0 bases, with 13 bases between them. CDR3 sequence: CASSFITSGSTDTQYF. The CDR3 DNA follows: TGTGCCAGCAGTTTTATCACCAGCGGGAGCACAGATACGCAGTATTTT.

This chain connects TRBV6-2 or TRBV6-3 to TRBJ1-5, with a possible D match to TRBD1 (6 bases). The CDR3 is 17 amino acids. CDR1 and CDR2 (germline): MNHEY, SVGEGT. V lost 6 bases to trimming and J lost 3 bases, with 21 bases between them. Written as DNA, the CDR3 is TGTGCCAGCAGCAGGAAGACAAAGGACAGCCCCAATCAGCCCCAGCATTTT. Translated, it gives CASSRKTKDSPNQPQHF.

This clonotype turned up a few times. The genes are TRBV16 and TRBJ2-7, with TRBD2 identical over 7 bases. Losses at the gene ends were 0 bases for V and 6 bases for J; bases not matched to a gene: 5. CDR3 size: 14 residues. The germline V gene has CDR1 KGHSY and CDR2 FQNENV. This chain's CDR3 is CASSQSAGVGEQYF. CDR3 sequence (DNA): TGTGCCAGCAGCCAATCTGCGGGAGTAGGCGAGCAGTACTTC. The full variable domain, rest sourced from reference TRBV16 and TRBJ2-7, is GEEVAQTPKHLVRGEGQKAKLYCAPIKGHSYVFWYQQVLKNEFKFLISFQNENVFDETGMPKERFSAKCLPNSPCSLEIQATKLEDSAVYFCASSQSAGVGEQYFGPGTRLTVT.

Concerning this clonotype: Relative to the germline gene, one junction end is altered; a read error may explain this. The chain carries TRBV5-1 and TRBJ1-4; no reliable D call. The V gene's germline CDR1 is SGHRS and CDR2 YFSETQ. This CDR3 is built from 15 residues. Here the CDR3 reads CASSPGPTTHEKLFF. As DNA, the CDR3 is TGCGCCAGCAGCCCTGGCCCAACAACTCATGAAAAACTGTTTTTT.

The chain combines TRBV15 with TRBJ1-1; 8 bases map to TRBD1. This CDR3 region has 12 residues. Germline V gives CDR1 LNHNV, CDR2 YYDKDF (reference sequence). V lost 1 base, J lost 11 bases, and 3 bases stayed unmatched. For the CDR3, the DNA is TGTGCCACCAGCAGAGCTCAGGGGGCGGCTTTCTTT. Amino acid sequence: CATSRAQGAAFF.

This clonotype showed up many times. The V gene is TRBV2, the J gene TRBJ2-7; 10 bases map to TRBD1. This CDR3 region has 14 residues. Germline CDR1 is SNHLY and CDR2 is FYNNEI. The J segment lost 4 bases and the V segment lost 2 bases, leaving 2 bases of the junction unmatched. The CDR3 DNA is TGTGCCAGCAGTGAACCGGGACAGGGGTACGAGCAGTACTTC. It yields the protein CASSEPGQGYEQYF.

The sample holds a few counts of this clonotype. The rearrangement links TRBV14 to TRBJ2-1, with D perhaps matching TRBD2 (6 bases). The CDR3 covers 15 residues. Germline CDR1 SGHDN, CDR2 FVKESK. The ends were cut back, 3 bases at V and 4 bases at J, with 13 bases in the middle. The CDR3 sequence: CASSHGGPEYNEQFF. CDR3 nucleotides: TGTGCCAGCAGCCATGGAGGGCCCGAGTACAATGAGCAGTTCTTC. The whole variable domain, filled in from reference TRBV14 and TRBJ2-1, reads EAGVTQFPSHSVIEKGQTVTLRCDPISGHDNLYWYRRVMGKEIKFLLHFVKESKQDESGMPNNRFLAERTGGTYSTLKVQPAELEDSGVYFCASSHGGPEYNEQFFGPGTRLTVL.

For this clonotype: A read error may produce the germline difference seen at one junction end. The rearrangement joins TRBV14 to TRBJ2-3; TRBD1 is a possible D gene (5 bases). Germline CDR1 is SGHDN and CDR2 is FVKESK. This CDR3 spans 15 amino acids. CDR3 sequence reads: CASSQGGRSTDTQYF. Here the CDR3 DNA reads TGTGCCAGCAGCCAAGGGGGCAGGAGCACGGATACGCAGTATTTT.

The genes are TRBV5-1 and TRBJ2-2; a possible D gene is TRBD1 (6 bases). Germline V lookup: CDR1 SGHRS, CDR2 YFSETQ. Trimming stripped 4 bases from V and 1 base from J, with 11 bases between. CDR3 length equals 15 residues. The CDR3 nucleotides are TGCGCCAGCAGCACCCTGGGACAGAACACCGGGGAGCTGTTTTTT. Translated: CASSTLGQNTGELFF.

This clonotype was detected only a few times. The chain's CDR3 is CASNPWGSGNEQFF. Here the CDR3 DNA reads TGTGCCAGCAACCCGTGGGGGAGTGGCAATGAGCAGTTCTTC. The V and J genes are TRBV12-3 or TRBV12-4 and TRBJ2-1; D assignment may be TRBD1 or TRBD2 (5 bases each). The CDR3 spans 14 residues. V was cut by 7 bases and J by 6 bases, with 16 bases left in between.

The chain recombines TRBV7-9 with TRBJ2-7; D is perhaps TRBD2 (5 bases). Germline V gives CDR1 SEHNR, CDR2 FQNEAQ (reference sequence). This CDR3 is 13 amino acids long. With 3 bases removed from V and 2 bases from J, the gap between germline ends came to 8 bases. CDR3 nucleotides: TGTGCCAGCAGCTTTGAGGGAACCTACGAGCAGTACTTC. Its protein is CASSFEGTYEQYF.

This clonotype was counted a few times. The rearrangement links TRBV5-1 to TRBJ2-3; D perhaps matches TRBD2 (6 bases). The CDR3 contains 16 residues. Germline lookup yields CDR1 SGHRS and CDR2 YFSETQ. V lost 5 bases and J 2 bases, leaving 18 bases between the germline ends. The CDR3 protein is CASSRISGGFTDTQYF. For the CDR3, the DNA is TGCGCCAGCAGTCGGATTAGCGGAGGATTCACAGATACGCAGTATTTT.

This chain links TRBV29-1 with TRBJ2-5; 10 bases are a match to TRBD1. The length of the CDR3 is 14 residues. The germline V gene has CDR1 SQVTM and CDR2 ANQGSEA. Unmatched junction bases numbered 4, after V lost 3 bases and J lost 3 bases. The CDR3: CSVEEGQGKETQYF. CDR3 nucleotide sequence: TGCAGCGTTGAGGAGGGACAGGGGAAAGAGACCCAGTACTTC.

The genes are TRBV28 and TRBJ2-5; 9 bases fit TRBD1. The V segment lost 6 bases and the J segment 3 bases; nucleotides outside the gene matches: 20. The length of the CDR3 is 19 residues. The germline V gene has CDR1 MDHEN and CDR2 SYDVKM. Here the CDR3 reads CASSLGRRQGVVLEETQYF. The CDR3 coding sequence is TGTGCCAGCAGCCTAGGCCGCAGACAGGGGGTTGTTTTGGAAGAGACCCAGTACTTC.

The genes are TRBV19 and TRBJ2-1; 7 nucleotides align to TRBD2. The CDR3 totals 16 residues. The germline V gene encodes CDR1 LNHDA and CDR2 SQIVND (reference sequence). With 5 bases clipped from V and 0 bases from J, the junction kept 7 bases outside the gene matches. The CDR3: CASSPWGGSSYNEQFF. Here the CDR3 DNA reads TGTGCCAGTAGTCCATGGGGGGGAAGCTCCTACAATGAGCAGTTCTTC.

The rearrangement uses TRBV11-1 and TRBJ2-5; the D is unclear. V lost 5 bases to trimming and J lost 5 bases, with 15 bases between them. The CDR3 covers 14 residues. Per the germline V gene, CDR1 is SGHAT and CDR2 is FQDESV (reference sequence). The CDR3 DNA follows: TGTGCCAGCAGCCCCAGATGGGGTATGGAGACCCAGTACTTC. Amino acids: CASSPRWGMETQYF.

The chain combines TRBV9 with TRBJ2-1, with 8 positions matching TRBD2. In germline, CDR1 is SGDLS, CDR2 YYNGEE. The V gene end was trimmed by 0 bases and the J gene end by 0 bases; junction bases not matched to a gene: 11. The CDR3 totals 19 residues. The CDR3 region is CASSVEVGGAISSYNEQFF. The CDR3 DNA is TGTGCCAGCAGCGTAGAGGTCGGGGGGGCTATTAGCTCCTACAATGAGCAGTTCTTC.

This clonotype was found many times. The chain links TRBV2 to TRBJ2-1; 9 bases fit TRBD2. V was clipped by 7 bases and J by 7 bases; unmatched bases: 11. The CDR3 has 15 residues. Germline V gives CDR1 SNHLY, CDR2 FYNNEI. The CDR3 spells CASTARLAGFNEQFF. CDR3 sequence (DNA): TGTGCCAGCACCGCCCGGCTAGCGGGATTTAATGAGCAGTTCTTC.

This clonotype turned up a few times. Here the CDR3 reads CASSPEREGLGEQFF. The CDR3 DNA sequence: TGTGCCAGCAGCCCCGAGCGGGAGGGCCTCGGTGAGCAGTTCTTC. The chain combines TRBV7-9 with TRBJ2-1; the match to TRBD2 covers 10 bases. The junction had 10 bases not matched to a gene; V was cut back by 5 bases and J by 9 bases. This CDR3 has 15 residues. From germline, CDR1 is SEHNR and CDR2 FQNEAQ (reference sequence).

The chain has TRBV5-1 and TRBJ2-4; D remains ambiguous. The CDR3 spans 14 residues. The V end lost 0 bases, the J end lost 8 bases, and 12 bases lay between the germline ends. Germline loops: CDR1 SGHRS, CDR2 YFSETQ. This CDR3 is CASSLATPKDIQYF. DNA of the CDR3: TGCGCCAGCAGCTTGGCGACACCCAAGGACATTCAGTACTTC.